This T cell receptor beta chain emerged from a study of shared T cell receptors in the human thymus. Germline CDR1 reads SGHVS; CDR2 reads FNYEAQ. J lost 5 bases, V lost 5 bases, and 10 bases had no gene match. The CDR3 sequence is 15 residues long. Sequencing used immunoSEQ multiplex PCR; TCRdb keeps in-frame clones, though not all of them. The sample shows under 850,000 clones, over 75% of them seen only once. These records were also assigned to another study, of human thymus T cells. From that second work: Surgeons resected thymus tissue during corrective heart surgery. Highly overlapping thymic repertoires in unrelated individuals were reported by related research.

The TCR comes from a boy less than two years old with a congenital heart defect. The sample comprised thymocytes. The chain is built from TRBV7-6 and TRBJ1-2, with TRBD1 matching over 8 bases. The CDR3 DNA is TGTGCCAGCAGCATCGGACAGGGCAAAGGATATGGCTACACCTTC. Its translation is CASSIGQGKGYGYTF.